This TCR beta chain was sequenced for a study of beta chain features in type 1 diabetes. V was shortened by 3 bases and J by 9 bases, with 6 bases between the two germline ends. This CDR3 contains 11 residues. CDR1 and CDR2 (germline): MNHEY, SVGAGI. On this clone: The sample has other DNA sequences that encode this CDR3 too.

The authors reverse transcribed all of the isolated RNA, so sequencing captured expressed TCRB transcripts. The assay was immunoSEQ multiplex PCR, and TCRdb's table has in-frame clones only and misses some. The sample yields about 900,000 clones, 15% to 20% seen once. This receptor was obtained from a woman aged 18-29 years in good health. Sequenced material: naive CD4+ T cells from blood. The rearrangement joins TRBV6-5 to TRBJ2-1, with TRBD1 as a possible D gene (5 bases). For the CDR3, the DNA is TGTGCCAGCAGTTATAGGGGTGAGCAGTTCTTC. This encodes CASSYRGEQFF.